This T cell receptor (beta chain) came from a study of early stage breast cancer tumors. Germline CDR1 reads SGHRS; CDR2 reads YFSETQ. V lost 6 bases and J lost 2; bases outside the gene matches: 6. The CDR3 consists of 15 residues. Using immunoSEQ multiplex PCR, the repertoire was profiled, and TCRdb retains in-frame clones only, with some absent. The sample lists around 20,000 clones, more than 70% occurring once. The sequencing input was blood. The rearrangement joins TRBV5-1 to TRBJ2-5; 11 nucleotides match TRBD2. The TCR sequence derives from a person aged 65 to 85 with breast cancer. The CDR3 coding sequence is TGCGCCAGCACCAGAGGGACTAGCGGACAAGAGACCCAGTACTTC. This sequence encodes CASTRGTSGQETQYF. Complete variable domain (other parts from reference TRBV5-1 and TRBJ2-5): KAGVTQTPRYLIKTRGQQVTLSCSPISGHRSVSWYQQTPGQGLQFLFEYFSETQRNKGNFPGRFSGRQFSNSRSEMNVSTLELGDSALYLCASTRGTSGQETQYFGPGTRLLVL.